This T cell receptor (beta chain) was profiled in a study of blood T cell repertoires in COVID-19. Study information: From the United States, Italy and Spain came samples of acute and convalescent COVID-19. PBMCs, B-cell-depleted T cells, or T cells provided the cDNA or gDNA that made up the material.

TCRdb's copy holds only in-frame clones and misses some; the assay was immunoSEQ multiplex PCR. Among 100,000 to 150,000 clones, roughly four fifths were seen once, and the ten largest hold 3.5% to 4.5%. The CDR3 extends over 13 amino acids. V was clipped by 5 bases and J by 7 bases, with 11 bases between them. Germline values: CDR1 LGHDT, CDR2 YNNKEL (reference sequence). The chain links TRBV3-1 (or the pseudogene TRBV3-2) to TRBJ1-4, with a possible D match to TRBD1 (5 bases). Sequenced input: peripheral blood. The clonotype comes from a woman aged 50 to 60 with acute or convalescent COVID-19. The CDR3 spells CASSRQGGEKLFF. The CDR3 coding sequence is TGTGCCAGCAGCAGGCAGGGAGGTGAAAAACTGTTTTTT.